The next 32 T cell receptor beta chains were all read from a single sample in a study of T cell responses to AZD1222 COVID-19 vaccine. Sequencing used immunoSEQ multiplex PCR; TCRdb keeps in-frame clones, though not all of them. This sample has 250,000 to 300,000 clones, with approximately 94% found just once. This specimen was peripheral blood, taken 28 days after the second AZD1222 dose. These receptors were taken from an adult who received the AZD1222 COVID-19 vaccine.

The chain has TRBV6-2 or TRBV6-3 and TRBJ2-3; D ambiguous. CDR1 is MNHEY and CDR2 is SVGEGT in the germline V gene. V shed 5 bases and J shed 6 bases, with 9 bases lying between them. The CDR3 contains 12 residues. DNA of the CDR3: TGTGCCAGCAGTACCCGACGCGATACGCAGTATTTT. Translation: CASSTRRDTQYF.

The gene calls are TRBV10-3 and TRBJ2-1; D gene unclear. In germline, CDR1 is ENHRY, CDR2 SYGVKD. The V end was cut by 8 bases, the J end by 5 bases, with 7 bases between. The CDR3 length is 11 residues. The CDR3 reads CAISADNEQFF. The CDR3 region has the DNA TGTGCCATCTCGGCTGACAATGAGCAGTTCTTC.

The chain combines TRBV7-2 with TRBJ2-2; no clear D. The CDR3 spans 15 residues. V dropped 1 base and J dropped 7 bases, with 13 bases sitting between them. Per the germline V gene, CDR1 is SGHTA and CDR2 is FQGNSA. CDR3 in amino acids: CASSLGLLMNGELFF. As DNA, the CDR3 is TGTGCCAGCAGCTTAGGGCTCCTAATGAACGGGGAGCTGTTTTTT.

The J gene is TRBJ1-2, the V gene TRBV27, with 7 nucleotides matching TRBD1. The V and J ends lost 5 bases and 0 bases, in that order; junction bases with no gene match: 6. CDR1 and CDR2 from the germline V gene are MNHEY and SMNVEV (reference sequence). There are 15 residues in the CDR3. CDR3 sequence (DNA): TGTGCCAGCAGTCCCCTCGGGACAGCTAACTATGGCTACACCTTC. Amino acids: CASSPLGTANYGYTF.

V is TRBV4-1 and J is TRBJ1-6; TRBD1 matches 9 bases. The germline V gene encodes CDR1 MGHRA and CDR2 YSYEKL. The CDR3 consists of 15 residues. V lost 3 bases and J lost 5; bases outside the gene matches: 2. The CDR3 DNA follows: TGCGCCAGCAGCCAGGGACAGGGCAATAATTCACCCCTCCACTTT. It codes for CASSQGQGNNSPLHF.

This chain uses TRBV5-4 with TRBJ1-2; D is perhaps TRBD1 (6 bases). CDR1 and CDR2 from the germline V gene are SGHNT and YYREEE (reference sequence). The V and J ends lost 4 bases and 4 bases respectively, with 20 bases between them. The CDR3 totals 16 residues. The CDR3 protein is CASSPADGRGPYGYTF. The CDR3 nucleotides read TGTGCCAGCAGCCCTGCTGACGGCAGGGGACCCTATGGCTACACCTTC.

The rearrangement uses TRBV4-2 and TRBJ1-3; D unclear. V was shortened by 0 bases and J by 2 bases, with 11 bases between the two germline ends. Germline loops: CDR1 LGHNA, CDR2 YNFKEQ. This CDR3 has 16 residues. CDR3 region: CASSQDRAGTGNTIYF. The CDR3 DNA follows: TGTGCCAGCAGCCAAGATCGGGCGGGGACTGGAAACACCATATATTTT.

The chain has TRBV19 and TRBJ1-1; 9 bases agree with TRBD1. The CDR3 runs 15 residues. Germline V lookup: CDR1 LNHDA, CDR2 SQIVND (reference sequence). J was trimmed by 5 bases and V by 5 bases; bases with no gene match: 9. In DNA, the CDR3 is TGTGCCAGTAGTTTCAAACAGGGGGCACGGACTGAAGCTTTCTTT. It encodes CASSFKQGARTEAFF.

This clone came up a few times. CDR3 sequence reads: CAISYRGSSYNEQFF. CDR3 nucleotides: TGTGCCATCAGTTATCGGGGGAGCTCCTACAATGAGCAGTTCTTC. The chain couples TRBV10-3 to TRBJ2-1, with D perhaps matching TRBD2 (6 bases). This CDR3 is 15 amino acids long. The germline gives CDR1 ENHRY, CDR2 SYGVKD. V lost 5 bases to trimming and J lost 0 bases, with 11 bases between them.

CDR3 in amino acids: CASSLPGVYGYTF. CDR3 DNA: TGCGCCAGCAGCTTGCCAGGGGTCTATGGCTACACCTTC. This rearrangement joins TRBV5-1 to TRBJ1-2; weak D call: TRBD1 (6 bases). Germline CDR1 reads SGHRS; CDR2 reads YFSETQ. The CDR3 extends over 13 amino acids. Trimming removed 1 base from V and 4 bases from J, with 8 bases in between.

V gene TRBV21-1 combines with J gene TRBJ1-6; the table assigns TRBD1, which was not confirmed against the DNA. TRBV21-1 is a documented pseudogene. The CDR3 loop spans 21 amino acids. The CDR3 DNA is TGTGCCAGCAGCAAGGGACGGAGGGACAGGGGTATTTATTCCTATAATTCACCCCTCCACTTT. Protein product: CASSKGRRDRGIYSYNSPLHF.

The chain combines TRBV5-8 with TRBJ2-2; 7 nucleotides align to TRBD2. The CDR3 sequence is 16 residues long. CDR1 and CDR2 from the germline V gene are SGHTS and YDEGEE. Losses at the gene ends were 0 bases for V and 4 bases for J; bases not matched to a gene: 6. The CDR3 DNA is TGTGCCAGCAGCTTGGGCGGGAGTGTCGGCACCGGGGAGCTGTTTTTT. Protein sequence: CASSLGGSVGTGELFF.

The V gene is TRBV4-2, the J gene TRBJ1-2; 7 nucleotides align to TRBD1. This CDR3 has 15 amino acids. Trimming took 2 bases from V and 1 from J; bases not matched to a gene: 4. Germline CDR1 is LGHNA and CDR2 is YNFKEQ. The CDR3 sequence is CASSQRGPLNYGYTF. CDR3 nucleotide sequence: TGTGCCAGCAGCCAAAGGGGGCCGCTTAACTATGGCTACACCTTC.

V usage is TRBV6-5 and J usage is TRBJ2-2; 12 bases line up with TRBD2. V lost 6 bases, J lost 4 bases, and 0 bases stayed unmatched. The germline CDR1 and CDR2 sequences are MNHEY and SVGAGI. The CDR3 contains 14 residues. The CDR3 spells CASRTSGSTGELFF. Here the CDR3 DNA reads TGTGCCAGCAGGACTAGCGGGAGCACCGGGGAGCTGTTTTTT.

This clone has a handful of counts. The chain recombines TRBV9 with TRBJ2-2; 12 positions match TRBD2. Per the germline V gene, CDR1 is SGDLS and CDR2 is YYNGEE. With V trimmed by 4 bases and J by 3 bases, 4 bases remained unmatched. This CDR3 comprises 16 residues. CDR3 region: CASSPSGGADTGELFF. Written as DNA, the CDR3 is TGTGCCAGCAGCCCTAGCGGGGGGGCAGACACCGGGGAGCTGTTTTTT.

In this sample, this clone turned up once. The chain uses TRBV5-4 and TRBJ2-7; no firm D call. This CDR3 contains 14 residues. The germline V gene has CDR1 SGHNT and CDR2 YYREEE (reference sequence). V lost 0 bases to trimming and J lost 4 bases, with 11 bases between them. The CDR3 loop is CASSLAERGYEQYF. The CDR3 DNA reads as TGTGCCAGCAGCTTGGCGGAAAGAGGATACGAGCAGTACTTC.

This clone occurred many times. V and J are TRBV27 and TRBJ2-1; D is undetermined. Germline V lookup: CDR1 MNHEY, CDR2 SMNVEV (reference sequence). The CDR3 has 14 residues. Deletions cut 5 bases from V and 5 bases from J, with 13 bases between. The chain's CDR3 is CASSATRDNNEQFF. The CDR3 DNA follows: TGTGCCAGCAGTGCGACCAGAGATAACAATGAGCAGTTCTTC.

V usage is TRBV11-1 and J usage is TRBJ2-7, with D possibly TRBD2 on 6 matching bases. The CDR3 extends over 13 amino acids. V lost 4 bases, J lost 5 bases, and 12 bases lay in between. Germline assignment: CDR1 SGHAT and CDR2 FQDESV (reference sequence). CDR3 sequence reads: CASSWGESDEQYF. The CDR3 region has the DNA TGTGCCAGCAGCTGGGGGGAGTCGGACGAGCAGTACTTC.

The CDR3 DNA reads as TGTGCCAGCAGTTTAGAAACTAGCGGGAGTTTCTCCTACGAGCAGTACTTC. Translated: CASSLETSGSFSYEQYF. The V and J genes are TRBV28 and TRBJ2-7, with 11 bases matching TRBD2. This CDR3 region has 17 residues. Trimming removed 2 bases from V and 0 bases from J; junction bases left unmatched: 6. The V gene's germline CDR1 is MDHEN and CDR2 SYDVKM.

The chain carries TRBV7-9 and TRBJ2-3, with D uncertain. Germline V gives CDR1 SEHNR, CDR2 FQNEAQ (reference sequence). Trimming left V 5 bases short and J 0 bases short, with 3 bases between. The CDR3 runs to 12 residues. CDR3 region: CASSVSTDTQYF. The CDR3 coding sequence is TGTGCCAGCAGCGTAAGCACAGATACGCAGTATTTT.

The chain joins TRBV30 to TRBJ1-2; the D gene is possibly TRBD1 (5 bases). The CDR3 has 13 amino acids. Germline V lookup: CDR1 GTSNPN, CDR2 SVGIG (reference sequence). The germline V and J ends were trimmed by 4 bases and 3 bases, with 12 bases remaining between them. This chain's CDR3 is CAWTVGGDYGYTF. The DNA for the CDR3 is TGTGCCTGGACCGTGGGAGGGGACTATGGCTACACCTTC.

The V and J genes are TRBV2 and TRBJ1-2, with D unresolved. The CDR3 is 13 amino acids. The V gene's germline CDR1 is SNHLY and CDR2 FYNNEI. The ends were cut back, 8 bases at V and 7 bases at J, with 17 bases in the middle. The CDR3 DNA reads TGTGCCAGCCGTAGTCCGGATTCCGGTGGCTACACCTTC. This gives the protein CASRSPDSGGYTF.

This rearrangement joins TRBV7-3 to TRBJ2-7; the match to TRBD2 covers 10 bases. CDR3 length: 15 amino acids. Losses at the gene ends were 4 bases for V and 2 bases for J; bases not matched to a gene: 5. Germline V lookup: CDR1 SGHTA, CDR2 FQGTGA. As DNA, the CDR3 is TGTGCCAGCAGCTCGGGACTAGCGCCCGCCTACGAGCAGTACTTC. It specifies CASSSGLAPAYEQYF.

This clone occurred once. The rearrangement links TRBV20-1 to TRBJ2-7; D is unclear. Germline CDR1 is DFQATT and CDR2 is SNEGSKA (reference sequence). Trimming took off 3 bases at V and 3 bases at J, with 6 bases between the two ends. The CDR3 spans 11 residues. This CDR3 reads CSASPLYEQYF. In DNA, the CDR3 is TGCAGTGCTAGTCCCCTCTACGAGCAGTACTTC.

This clone was detected only a few times. The chain has TRBV28 and TRBJ2-3; D is possibly TRBD1 (5 bases). CDR1 and CDR2 (germline): MDHEN, SYDVKM. Trimming took 4 bases from V and 2 from J, leaving 10 bases between them. The CDR3 is 14 amino acids. This chain's CDR3 is CASSSPDTTDTQYF. The CDR3 DNA sequence: TGTGCCAGCAGTTCCCCGGACACCACAGATACGCAGTATTTT.

This chain joins TRBV3-1 (or the pseudogene TRBV3-2) and TRBJ2-1; TRBD2 aligns across 11 bases. J gave up 10 bases and V 3 bases, and 2 bases lay outside the gene matches. The CDR3 extends over 13 amino acids. The V gene's germline CDR1 is LGHDT and CDR2 YNNKEL (reference sequence). DNA of the CDR3: TGTGCCAGCAGCCAGGGACTAGCGGCAGAGCAGTTCTTC. Its translation is CASSQGLAAEQFF.

The V gene is TRBV24-1, the J gene TRBJ2-7, with D perhaps matching TRBD2 (5 bases). V lost 1 base and J 9 bases, leaving 9 bases between the germline ends. Germline V gene data show CDR1 as KGHDR and CDR2 as SFDVKD. The CDR3 contains 12 residues. The CDR3 reads CATSDLLGRQYF. The CDR3 coding sequence is TGTGCCACCAGTGATTTACTGGGGAGGCAGTACTTC.

The chain links TRBV28 to TRBJ2-7, with D perhaps TRBD2 (5 bases). This CDR3 region has 13 residues. Germline loops: CDR1 MDHEN, CDR2 SYDVKM. Trimming cost V 4 bases and J 3 bases, with 10 bases left between them. CDR3 in amino acids: CASSYPGFYEQYF. As DNA, the CDR3 is TGTGCCAGCAGTTACCCGGGGTTCTACGAGCAGTACTTC.

The genes are TRBV11-2 and TRBJ2-2; the D is unclear. Deletions cut 7 bases from V and 6 bases from J, with 9 bases between. The germline gives CDR1 SGHAT, CDR2 FQNNGV. The CDR3 runs 12 residues. The CDR3 sequence: CASNLYPGELFF. The DNA for the CDR3 is TGTGCCAGCAACCTATATCCCGGGGAGCTGTTTTTT.

The chain has TRBV9 and TRBJ1-6; unclear D gene. Germline V gene lookup returns CDR1 SGDLS and CDR2 YYNGEE. The ends were cut back, 0 bases at V and 1 base at J, with 5 bases in the middle. The length of the CDR3 is 15 residues. The CDR3 loop reads CASSVEGSYNSPLHF. CDR3 DNA: TGTGCCAGCAGCGTAGAGGGATCCTATAATTCACCCCTCCACTTT.

As to this clone: Other DNA sequences in this specimen translate into the identical CDR3. The chain recombines TRBV30 with TRBJ2-3; 10 positions match TRBD2. J gave up 1 base and V 0 bases, and 1 base lay outside the gene matches. CDR1 and CDR2 from the germline V gene are GTSNPN and SVGIG (reference sequence). The CDR3 is 15 residues long. CDR3 residues: CAWSVGTSGTDTQYF. CDR3 in DNA: TGTGCCTGGAGTGTAGGGACTAGCGGCACAGATACGCAGTATTTT.

This clone was picked up one time. The chain carries TRBV2 and TRBJ2-1, with 7 bases lining up with TRBD2. The V segment lost 1 base and the J segment 3 bases; nucleotides outside the gene matches: 3. The CDR3 consists of 15 residues. Germline V CDR1 and CDR2: SNHLY, FYNNEI. This CDR3 is CASSEDSGFYNEQFF. In nucleotides, the CDR3 is TGTGCCAGCAGTGAAGATAGCGGGTTCTACAATGAGCAGTTCTTC.